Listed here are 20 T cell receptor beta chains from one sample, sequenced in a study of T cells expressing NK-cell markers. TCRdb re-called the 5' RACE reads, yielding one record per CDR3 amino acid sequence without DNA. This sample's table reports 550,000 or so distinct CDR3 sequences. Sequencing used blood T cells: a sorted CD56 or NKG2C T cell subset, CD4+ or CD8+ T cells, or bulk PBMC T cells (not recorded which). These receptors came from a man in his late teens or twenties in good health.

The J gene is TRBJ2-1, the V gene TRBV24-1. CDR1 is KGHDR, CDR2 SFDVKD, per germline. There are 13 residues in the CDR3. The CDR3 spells CATSDFSINEQFF.

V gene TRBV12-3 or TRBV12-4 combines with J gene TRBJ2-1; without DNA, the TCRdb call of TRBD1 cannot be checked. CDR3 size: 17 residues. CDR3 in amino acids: CASSRSPGQGKLNEQFF.

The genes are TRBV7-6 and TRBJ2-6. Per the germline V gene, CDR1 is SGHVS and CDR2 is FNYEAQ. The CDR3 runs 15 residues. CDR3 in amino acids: CASRSPVSGANVLTF.

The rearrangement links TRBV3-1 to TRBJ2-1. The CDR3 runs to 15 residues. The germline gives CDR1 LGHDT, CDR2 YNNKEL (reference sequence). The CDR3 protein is CASSQAGLAVPEQFF.

The CDR3 is CASSSRQGTGELFF. This chain joins TRBV5-1 and TRBJ2-2; TCRdb's D call, TRBD1, is unchecked because there is no DNA. The germline gives CDR1 SGHRS, CDR2 YFSETQ. This CDR3 is 14 amino acids long.

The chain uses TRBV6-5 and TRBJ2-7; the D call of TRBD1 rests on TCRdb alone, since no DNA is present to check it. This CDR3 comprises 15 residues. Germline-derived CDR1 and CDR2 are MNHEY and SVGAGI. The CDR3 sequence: CASSPDSYYLYEQYF.

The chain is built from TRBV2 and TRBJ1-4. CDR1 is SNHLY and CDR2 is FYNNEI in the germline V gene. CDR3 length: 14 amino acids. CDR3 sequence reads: CASSGGRGDEKLFF. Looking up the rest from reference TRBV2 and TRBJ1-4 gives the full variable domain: EPEVTQTPSHQVTQMGQEVILRCVPISNHLYFYWYRQILGQKVEFLVSFYNNEISEKSEIFDDQFSVERPDGSNFTLKIRSTKLEDSAMYFCASSGGRGDEKLFFGSGTQLSVL.

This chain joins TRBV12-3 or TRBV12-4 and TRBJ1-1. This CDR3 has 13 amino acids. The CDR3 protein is CASSPSYRAEAFF.

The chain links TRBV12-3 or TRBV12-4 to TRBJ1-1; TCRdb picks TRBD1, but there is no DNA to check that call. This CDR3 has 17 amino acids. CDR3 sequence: CASSWERGQAVATEAFF.

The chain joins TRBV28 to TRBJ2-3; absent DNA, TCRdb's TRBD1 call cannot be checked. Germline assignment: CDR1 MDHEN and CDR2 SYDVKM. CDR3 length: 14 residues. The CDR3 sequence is CASILDRTTDTQYF.

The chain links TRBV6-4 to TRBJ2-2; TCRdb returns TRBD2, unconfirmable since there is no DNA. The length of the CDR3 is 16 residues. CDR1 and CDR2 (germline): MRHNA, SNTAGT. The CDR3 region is CASSDSVAGGPGELFF.

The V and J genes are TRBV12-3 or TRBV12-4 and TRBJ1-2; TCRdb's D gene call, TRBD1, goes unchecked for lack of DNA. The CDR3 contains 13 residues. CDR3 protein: CAGGTSPIYGYTF.

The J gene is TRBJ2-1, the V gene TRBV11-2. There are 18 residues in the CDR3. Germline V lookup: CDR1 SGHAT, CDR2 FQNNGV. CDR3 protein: CASSLGSLWESVDNEQFF.

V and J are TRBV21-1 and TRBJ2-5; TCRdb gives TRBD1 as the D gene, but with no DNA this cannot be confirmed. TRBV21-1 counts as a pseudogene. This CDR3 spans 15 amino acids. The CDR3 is CASSKLGVDQETQYF.

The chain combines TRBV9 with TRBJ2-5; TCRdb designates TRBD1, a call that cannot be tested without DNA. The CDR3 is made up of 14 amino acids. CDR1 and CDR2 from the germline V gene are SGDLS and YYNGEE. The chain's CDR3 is CASSGTHLRETQYF.

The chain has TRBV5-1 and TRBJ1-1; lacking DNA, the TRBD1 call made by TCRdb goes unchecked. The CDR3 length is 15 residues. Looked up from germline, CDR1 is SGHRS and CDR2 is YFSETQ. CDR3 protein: CASSSVTGPSPEAFF.

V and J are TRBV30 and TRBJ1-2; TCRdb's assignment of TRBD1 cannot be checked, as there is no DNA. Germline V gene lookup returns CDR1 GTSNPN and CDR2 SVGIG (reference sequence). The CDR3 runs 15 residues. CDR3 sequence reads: CAWSVRQGAVYGYTF.

The CDR3 loop is CATSIWTSGGAKGELFF. The V and J genes are TRBV15 and TRBJ2-2; TCRdb's D call, TRBD2, is unchecked because there is no DNA. The CDR3 is made up of 17 amino acids. Germline V CDR1 and CDR2: LNHNV, YYDKDF (reference sequence).

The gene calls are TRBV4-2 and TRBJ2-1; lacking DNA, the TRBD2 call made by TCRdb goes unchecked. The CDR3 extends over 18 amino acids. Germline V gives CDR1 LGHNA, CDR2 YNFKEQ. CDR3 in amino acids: CASSQDARTSGSGNEQFF.

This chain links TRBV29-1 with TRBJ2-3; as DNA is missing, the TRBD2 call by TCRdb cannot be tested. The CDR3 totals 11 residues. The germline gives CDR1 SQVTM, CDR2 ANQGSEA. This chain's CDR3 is CSAGGLAELYF.